A single sample is the source of the 5 T cell receptor beta chains below, sequenced in a study of blood T cell repertoires in COVID-19. TCRdb's table, derived via immunoSEQ multiplex PCR, lists solely in-frame clones and lacks some. The sample yields over 200,000 clones, roughly nine tenths seen once. The sequenced material came from peripheral blood. These receptor sequences come from a man in his 60s with COVID-19, enrolled during active disease.

The V gene is TRBV10-3, the J gene TRBJ2-3; TRBD2 agrees at 7 bases. The V segment lost 4 bases and the J segment 7 bases; nucleotides outside the gene matches: 11. CDR3 length equals 15 residues. Looked up from germline, CDR1 is ENHRY and CDR2 is SYGVKD. DNA for the CDR3: TGTGCCATCAGTGGAATAGCGGGCCTGGGAAATACGCAGTATTTT. It yields the protein CAISGIAGLGNTQYF.

The chain is built from TRBV2 and TRBJ2-7; D remains unclear. This CDR3 has 14 amino acids. Germline values: CDR1 SNHLY, CDR2 FYNNEI. Trimming cost V 5 bases and J 3 bases, with 14 bases left between them. The CDR3 bases are TGTGCCAGCAGTTTTGGCCAGGTGAACTACGAGCAGTACTTC. Translating it yields CASSFGQVNYEQYF. The variable domain in full, completed from reference TRBV2 and TRBJ2-7, reads EPEVTQTPSHQVTQMGQEVILRCVPISNHLYFYWYRQILGQKVEFLVSFYNNEISEKSEIFDDQFSVERPDGSNFTLKIRSTKLEDSAMYFCASSFGQVNYEQYFGPGTRLTVT.

The chain uses TRBV24-1 and TRBJ1-1; D is uncertain. The germline V gene has CDR1 KGHDR and CDR2 SFDVKD. This CDR3 is built from 15 residues. Between the trimmed V and J ends, which lost 2 bases and 1 base, there was a span of 10 bases. The CDR3 DNA is TGTGCCACCAGTGATTCCCGGCCGGGGAACACTGAAGCTTTCTTT. Translation: CATSDSRPGNTEAFF.

J is TRBJ2-1 and V is TRBV24-1; 7 bases match TRBD2. Trimming removed 3 bases from V and 6 bases from J; junction bases left unmatched: 7. CDR3 length equals 15 residues. Germline lookup yields CDR1 KGHDR and CDR2 SFDVKD. The chain's CDR3 is CATSDGTKYGNEQFF. The CDR3 DNA reads as TGTGCCACCAGTGATGGGACTAAGTACGGCAATGAGCAGTTCTTC.

The table lists this clone with a few counts. In DNA form, the CDR3 reads TGTGCCTGGAGTGTAGTCCAGGGTGGATCACCCCTCCACTTT. Translated: CAWSVVQGGSPLHF. The rearrangement joins TRBV30 to TRBJ1-6; D is perhaps TRBD1 (5 bases). Trimming removed 0 bases from V and 10 bases from J, with 13 bases in between. The CDR3 totals 14 residues. Germline CDR1 GTSNPN, CDR2 SVGIG (reference sequence).